This T cell receptor beta chain derives from a study of T-cell memory formation after mild COVID-19. Looking at the study overall: Clusters were largely donor specific.

Study outcomes and limitations: There were some responding clones in pre-infection memory, which suggested that cross-reactive memory had joined. The second-wave clones peaking on day 37 were not confirmed as SARS-CoV-2-specific.

This clonotype was seen only a few times. Its target is unknown. This CDR3 is 13 amino acids long. The ends lost 11 bases at V and 4 bases at J; junction bases unmatched: 6. Germline V gene lookup returns CDR1 MNHEY and CDR2 SVGAGI. The 5'RACE method, run with constant-segment primers, produced TCR alpha and TCR beta cDNA libraries (carrying sample barcodes and UMIs). Using its own MiXCR run on the 5' RACE reads, TCRdb lists one record per CDR3 protein. Of fewer than 350,000 distinct CDR3 sequences listed, 13% to 15% are singletons. Sample: PBMCs or a T cell subset sorted from them (not recorded which). V usage is TRBV6-5 and J usage is TRBJ2-2, with 8 bases that match TRBD1. The sequence came from a man aged 18 to 35 who had mild COVID-19 (a few samples of this study predate the infection). Cell type and time point are not known. The CDR3 DNA follows: TGTGCCTTCCGGGACAGGCTCACCGGGGAGCTGTTTTTT. Encoded protein: CAFRDRLTGELFF.